This T cell receptor (beta chain) was captured by sequencing in a study of monozygotic twins with cystic fibrosis. The data were produced by immunoSEQ multiplex PCR, yet TCRdb's version contains in-frame clones alone and is incomplete. Among approximately 28,000 clones listed, around four fifths were seen once. Per germline, CDR1 SGHNT and CDR2 YENEEA. V was pared by 5 bases and J by 4 bases, with 14 bases of the junction left unmatched. This CDR3 contains 17 residues. Source material: blood. This chain uses TRBV11-3 with TRBJ1-1; TRBD1 agrees at 9 bases. The receptor's source is a girl aged 2-15 years with cystic fibrosis. The CDR3 is CASSTPARDRVGTEAFF. The DNA for the CDR3 is TGTGCCAGCAGCACCCCGGCAAGGGACAGGGTTGGCACTGAAGCTTTCTTT.